The present TCR beta chain was sequenced within a study of PD-1 blockade in classical Hodgkin lymphoma. Overall study context: Administration of nivolumab to patients was at 3 mg/kg intravenously every 2 weeks.

Time point: cycle 4 day 1 (C4D1), after six to seven weeks of nivolumab. Every patient experienced relapse after autologous stem cell transplantation, and brentuximab vedotin exposure varied. Trimming pared 0 bases from V and 8 bases from J, leaving 10 bases between. Germline V gene data show CDR1 as GTSNPN and CDR2 as SVGIG (reference sequence). The CDR3 has 12 residues. Findings of the study overall: Healthy donors were reported to have higher baseline TCR diversity than newly diagnosed patients. The origin of the repertoire differences remains undefined, with disease activity or prior therapy as possible causes.

This clone was detected only a few times. The antigen is not known. TCRdb's table, derived via immunoSEQ multiplex PCR, lists solely in-frame clones and lacks some. The sample yields some 96,000 clones, just over 90% seen once. The clonotype originates from a human donor with classical Hodgkin lymphoma. This specimen was peripheral blood mononuclear cells (PBMCs), taken before the fourth cycle of nivolumab. The genes are TRBV30 and TRBJ1-1; no definite D call. The CDR3 DNA reads TGTGCCTGGAGTGTTGGTCGGTTAGAAGCTTTCTTT. This gives the protein CAWSVGRLEAFF.